The rows below give T cell receptor beta chains drawn from one sample of a study of STAT3 mutations in large granular lymphocyte leukemia. Data came from immunoSEQ multiplex PCR; TCRdb stores just in-frame clones and leaves some out. This table holds 1,800 or so clones, 25% to 35% found once. The sequenced sample consisted of peripheral blood mononuclear cells. Every receptor here comes from a male patient aged 45 to 59 with T-cell large granular lymphocyte leukemia. Some clones in this sample may be carry-over from other donors' samples. The CDR3 runs from the conserved cysteine through the conserved F or W. The order of the fields is clone size, CDR3 length, J gene, D gene, V gene, CDR3 DNA, CDR3 protein. A D gene is named only where the DNA matches it firmly. Clone size is given for some rows only: seen once, a few or many times, or a class if the clone is expanded.

>-|15|TRBJ1-2|-|TRBV18
TGTGCCAGCTCACCACCGGCGGGCACTAACTATGGCTACACCTTC
CASSPPAGTNYGYTF
>few|12|TRBJ2-5|-|TRBV4-2
TGTGCCAGCAGCCAAGACAGAGAGACCCAGTACTTC
CASSQDRETQYF
>-|13|TRBJ2-7|TRBD1|TRBV6-1
TGTGCCAGCAGCCGGACAGGGGCCTACGAGCAGTACTTC
CASSRTGAYEQYF
>once|13|TRBJ2-7|TRBD2|TRBV29-1
TGCAGCGTTGAAGAAGGGACTAGCTCTGAGCAGTACTTC
CSVEEGTSSEQYF
>-|18|TRBJ1-5|TRBD1|TRBV30
TGTGCCTGGAGTGACACCCGTCCCGGGACAGGGGTCGGCCAGCCCCAGCATTTT
CAWSDTRPGTGVGQPQHF
>medium-sized|14|TRBJ2-7|TRBD1|TRBV7-3
TGTGCCAGCAGCGGCCCGGGACAGGGCTACGAGCAGTACTTC
CASSGPGQGYEQYF
>few|16|TRBJ2-5|TRBD2|TRBV5-1
TGCGCCAGCAGCTTGGCGAGTAGCGGGGGCCAAGAGACCCAGTACTTC
CASSLASSGGQETQYF
>-|12|TRBJ1-2|-|TRBV7-9
TGTGCCAGCAGCCCCGGACCCTCCAGGTCCACCTTC
CASSPGPSRSTF
>large|15|TRBJ1-2|-|TRBV28
TGTGCCAGCAGTTTTGTCCAGATAGACGGCTATGGCTACACCTTC
CASSFVQIDGYGYTF
>-|15|TRBJ2-6|-|TRBV29-1
TGCAGCGTTCGGGTCGTTACCTCTGGGGCCAACGTCCTGACTTTC
CSVRVVTSGANVLTF
>-|15|TRBJ1-2|TRBD1|TRBV7-6
TGTGCCAGCAGCTCACCGGGGACAGGGCACTATGGCTACACCTTC
CASSSPGTGHYGYTF
>-|20|TRBJ2-2|TRBD2|TRBV5-1
TGCGCCAGCAGCTTGGCAATGACTAGCGGGAGGGCCGCGGACACCGGGGAGCTGTTTTTT
CASSLAMTSGRAADTGELFF
>few|10|TRBJ2-7|-|TRBV5-3
TGTGCCAGAAGCCCTTACGAGCAGTACTTC
CARSPYEQYF
>-|15|TRBJ2-1|TRBD1|TRBV5-1
TGCGCCAGCAGCAGCTCCCCGGGACAGCAAAATGAGCAGTTCTTC
CASSSSPGQQNEQFF
>few|14|TRBJ1-5|TRBD1|TRBV7-9
TGTGCCAGCAGCCCCGGGACAGGGGGAGAGCCCCAGCATTTT
CASSPGTGGEPQHF
>-|13|TRBJ2-4|-|TRBV30
TGTGCCTGGACCCAGGGGAGTGCAAACATTCAGTACTTC
CAWTQGSANIQYF
>few|13|TRBJ1-5|-|TRBV30
TGTGCCTGGAGTGTACAGGGAAATCAGCCCCAGCATTTT
CAWSVQGNQPQHF
>-|13|TRBJ2-3|-|TRBV5-1
TGCGCCAGCAGGAGGGATAGCACAGATACGCAGTATTTT
CASRRDSTDTQYF
>few|16|TRBJ2-1|-|TRBV6-6
TGTGCCAGCAGCCCTAAGGGGGCGGGGCTCTACAATGAGCAGTTCTTC
CASSPKGAGLYNEQFF
>few|13|TRBJ2-6|-|TRBV30
TGTGCCTGTCACATTCATGGGGCCAACGTCCTGACTTTC
CACHIHGANVLTF
>-|15|TRBJ2-3|-|TRBV25-1
TGTGCCAGCAGTGGGCTGAGCCCCGACACAGATACGCAGTATTTT
CASSGLSPDTDTQYF
>-|13|TRBJ1-4|-|TRBV30
TGTGCCTGGAGTCTGCACTTTAATGAAAAACTGTTTTTT
CAWSLHFNEKLFF
>few|14|TRBJ2-1|-|TRBV27
TGTGCCAGCAGTTACCTCGCCGACAACAATGAGCAGTTCTTC
CASSYLADNNEQFF
>-|15|TRBJ2-5|-|TRBV5-1
TGCGCCAGCAGTTATCTGGGCGGGAACCAAGAGACCCAGTACTTC
CASSYLGGNQETQYF
>-|14|TRBJ2-7|TRBD2|TRBV30
TGTGCCTGTCATATTACTAGCGGGATACACGAGCAGTACTTC
CACHITSGIHEQYF
>few|16|TRBJ2-1|TRBD2|TRBV7-9
TGTGCCAGCAGTTCTACGGGACTACCAACCTACAATGAGCAGTTCTTC
CASSSTGLPTYNEQFF